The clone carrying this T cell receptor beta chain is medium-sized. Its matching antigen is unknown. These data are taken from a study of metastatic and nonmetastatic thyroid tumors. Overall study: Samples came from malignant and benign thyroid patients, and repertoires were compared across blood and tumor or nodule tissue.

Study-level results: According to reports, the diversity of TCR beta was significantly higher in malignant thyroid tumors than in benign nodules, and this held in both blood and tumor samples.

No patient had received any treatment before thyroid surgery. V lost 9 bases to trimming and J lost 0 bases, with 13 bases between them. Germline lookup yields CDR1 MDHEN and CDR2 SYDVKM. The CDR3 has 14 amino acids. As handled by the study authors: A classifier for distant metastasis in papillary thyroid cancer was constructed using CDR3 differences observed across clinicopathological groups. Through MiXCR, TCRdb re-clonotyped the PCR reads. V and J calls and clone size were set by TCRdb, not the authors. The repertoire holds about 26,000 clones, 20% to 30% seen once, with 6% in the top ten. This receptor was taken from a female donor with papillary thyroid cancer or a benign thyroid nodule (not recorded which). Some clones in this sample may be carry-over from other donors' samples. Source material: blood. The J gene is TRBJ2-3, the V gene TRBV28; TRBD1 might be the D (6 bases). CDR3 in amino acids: CASRTGISTDTQYF. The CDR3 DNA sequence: TGTGCCAGTCGTACAGGGATTAGCACAGATACGCAGTATTTT. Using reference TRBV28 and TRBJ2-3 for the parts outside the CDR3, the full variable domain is DVKVTQSSRYLVKRTGEKVFLECVQDMDHENMFWYRQDPGLGLRLIYFSYDVKMKEKGDIPEGYSVSREKKERFSLILESASTNQTSMYLCASRTGISTDTQYFGPGTRLTVL.